The T cell receptor (beta chain) under discussion was sequenced for a study of T cell responses to AZD1222 COVID-19 vaccine. Study observations and caveats: Spike-specific TCR breadth and depth were elevated following two AZD1222 doses. Nearly half of spike-specific TCRs reportedly go after variant regions that carry no mutations.

Second doses that came at about 4 or about 12 weeks were put together. TCRdb keeps only in-frame clones here, not all; method: immunoSEQ multiplex PCR. This sample has about 51,000 clones, with roughly 90% found just once. Trimming removed 5 bases from V and 0 bases from J, with 12 bases in between. Germline V gives CDR1 MNHEY, CDR2 SVGAGI. This CDR3 has 15 residues. A note on this clone: Its target is not known.

The chain links TRBV6-5 to TRBJ2-3, with a possible D match to TRBD2 (6 bases). The sample here was peripheral blood, taken 28 days after the second AZD1222 dose. The clonotype comes from an adult who received the AZD1222 COVID-19 vaccine. The CDR3 nucleotides read TGTGCCAGCAGTCCACTAGCAGCTAGCACAGATACGCAGTATTTT. It is translated as CASSPLAASTDTQYF.